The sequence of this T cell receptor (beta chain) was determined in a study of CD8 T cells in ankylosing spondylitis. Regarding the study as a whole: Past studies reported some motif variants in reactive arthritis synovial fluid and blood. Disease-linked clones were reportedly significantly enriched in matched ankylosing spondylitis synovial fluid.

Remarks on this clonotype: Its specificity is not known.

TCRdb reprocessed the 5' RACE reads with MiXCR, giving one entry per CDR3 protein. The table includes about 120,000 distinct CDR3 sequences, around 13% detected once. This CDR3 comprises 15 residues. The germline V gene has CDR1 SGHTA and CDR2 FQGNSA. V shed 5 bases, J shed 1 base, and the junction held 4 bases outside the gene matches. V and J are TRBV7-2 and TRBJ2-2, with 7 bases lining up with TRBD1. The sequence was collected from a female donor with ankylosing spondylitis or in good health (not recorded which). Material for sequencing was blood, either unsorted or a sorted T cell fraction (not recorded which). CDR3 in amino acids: CASSNRQGNTGELFF. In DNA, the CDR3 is TGTGCCAGCAGCAATAGACAGGGGAACACCGGGGAGCTGTTTTTT.